The 25 T cell receptor beta chains listed next were all sequenced from one sample in a study of identical twins. TCRdb passed the 5' RACE reads through MiXCR, listing each CDR3 protein once. Of 700,000 or so distinct CDR3 sequences detected, roughly 8% appear once; the ten largest clones hold 0.8% to 1%. These data were also reused for a study on yellow fever vaccine responses in identical twins.

Sample: PBMCs. These receptors were obtained from a woman aged 18 to 35 in good health.

The gene calls are TRBV15 and TRBJ2-1; TRBD2 matches 10 bases. J was trimmed by 0 bases and V by 0 bases; bases with no gene match: 5. The CDR3 contains 18 residues. CDR1 and CDR2 from the germline V gene are LNHNV and YYDKDF (reference sequence). The CDR3 is CATSRDRTSGSSYNEQFF. CDR3 DNA: TGTGCCACCAGCAGAGATCGGACTAGCGGAAGCTCCTACAATGAGCAGTTCTTC. The whole variable domain, remainder taken from reference TRBV15 and TRBJ2-1, is DAMVIQNPRYQVTQFGKPVTLSCSQTLNHNVMYWYQQKSSQAPKLLFHYYDKDFNNEADTPDNFQSRRPNTSFCFLDIRSPGLGDTAMYLCATSRDRTSGSSYNEQFFGPGTRLTVL.

This clonotype has just a few counts. This chain joins TRBV12-3 or TRBV12-4 and TRBJ2-7; perhaps TRBD1 as D (6 bases). The CDR3 loop spans 15 amino acids. V gave up 4 bases and J gave up 2 bases, with 15 bases separating them. CDR3 in DNA: TGTGCCAGCAGTTGGGGGAAGGGGGATCCCTACGAGCAGTACTTC. Protein sequence: CASSWGKGDPYEQYF.

This clonotype was seen a few times. V usage is TRBV4-3 and J usage is TRBJ2-1; weak D call: TRBD2 (5 bases). CDR1 is LGHNA and CDR2 is YSLEER in the germline V gene. The CDR3 extends over 16 amino acids. Trimming shortened V by 1 base and J by 6 bases, and 16 bases separated the two germline ends. For the CDR3, the DNA is TGCGCCAGCAGCCAAGTAGTGGGAGATGGGTTCAATGAGCAGTTCTTC. Translation gives CASSQVVGDGFNEQFF.

This clonotype has a handful of counts. The V gene is TRBV27, the J gene TRBJ2-3; a possible D gene is TRBD2 (6 bases). Per germline, CDR1 MNHEY and CDR2 SMNVEV (reference sequence). The V gene lost 1 base and the J gene lost 0 bases, with 11 bases spanning the gap. The CDR3 contains 16 residues. The chain's CDR3 is CASSLLWGTSTDTQYF. CDR3 sequence (DNA): TGTGCCAGCAGTTTATTATGGGGGACTAGCACAGATACGCAGTATTTT.

This clonotype has ten or more counts. The gene calls are TRBV7-2 and TRBJ2-7; D gene uncertain. Trimming shortened V by 5 bases and J by 0 bases, and 11 bases separated the two germline ends. This CDR3 has 14 residues. Germline V lookup: CDR1 SGHTA, CDR2 FQGNSA. CDR3 residues: CASSPKLYSYEQYF. Written as DNA, the CDR3 is TGTGCCAGCAGCCCGAAACTTTACTCCTACGAGCAGTACTTC.

The chain couples TRBV12-3 or TRBV12-4 to TRBJ2-2; possibly TRBD2 for D (6 bases). V was shortened by 4 bases and J by 0 bases, with 15 bases between the two germline ends. This CDR3 region has 17 residues. This chain's CDR3 is CASSWASVLANTGELFF. The CDR3 DNA reads as TGTGCCAGCAGTTGGGCTAGCGTCCTCGCGAACACCGGGGAGCTGTTTTTT.

The J gene is TRBJ2-7, the V gene TRBV27, with D possibly matching TRBD2 (6 bases). CDR3 length equals 15 residues. Per the germline V gene, CDR1 is MNHEY and CDR2 is SMNVEV (reference sequence). V lost 5 bases to trimming and J lost 4 bases, with 18 bases between them. CDR3 DNA: TGTGCCAGCAGTCCCGGAGCTAGCGCCTTGTACGAGCAGTACTTC. Its translation: CASSPGASALYEQYF.

This clonotype was seen a few times. This chain connects TRBV29-1 to TRBJ2-7; D possibly corresponds to TRBD1 (5 bases). CDR3 size: 13 residues. Germline V lookup: CDR1 SQVTM, CDR2 ANQGSEA. Trimming stripped 7 bases from V and 5 bases from J, with 18 bases between. The DNA for the CDR3 is TGCAGCGGTGGGTTTGGCAGGGCCAACGAGCAGTACTTC. It translates to CSGGFGRANEQYF.

In its sample, this clonotype was seen a few times. The chain joins TRBV9 to TRBJ2-3; 9 bases agree with TRBD2. The CDR3 has 21 residues. V shed 0 bases and J 4 bases; nucleotides not matched to a gene: 21. Germline V lookup: CDR1 SGDLS, CDR2 YYNGEE. CDR3 in amino acids: CASSVVPVGSGGRVDADTQYF. The CDR3 region has the DNA TGTGCCAGCAGCGTAGTTCCGGTTGGTAGCGGGGGTCGGGTTGACGCAGATACGCAGTATTTT.

In its sample, this clonotype was seen a few times. The chain carries TRBV20-1 and TRBJ2-1; D is perhaps TRBD1 (6 bases). Germline CDR1 and CDR2: DFQATT and SNEGSKA (reference sequence). This CDR3 has 15 residues. With 0 bases removed from V and 0 bases from J, the gap between germline ends came to 9 bases. The CDR3 DNA sequence: TGCAGTGCTAGAGAGGACAGCAACTCCTACAATGAGCAGTTCTTC. This translates into CSAREDSNSYNEQFF.

In its sample, this clonotype was seen a few times. The gene calls are TRBV7-9 and TRBJ2-5, with 9 bases that match TRBD1. The germline V gene has CDR1 SEHNR and CDR2 FQNEAQ (reference sequence). The CDR3 is 15 amino acids. Unmatched junction bases numbered 6, after V lost 5 bases and J lost 2 bases. The CDR3 DNA reads TGTGCCAGCAGCCTAAGGGACAGGGTACAAGAGACCCAGTACTTC. Amino acids: CASSLRDRVQETQYF.

This chain connects TRBV6-1 to TRBJ2-7, with 7 bases identical to TRBD1. CDR1 is MNHNS, CDR2 SASEGT, per germline. V lost 10 bases to trimming and J lost 7 bases; unmatched junction nucleotides: 13. This CDR3 comprises 13 residues. The CDR3: CATEDRMKEEQYF. In DNA, the CDR3 is TGTGCCACCGAGGACAGGATGAAGGAGGAGCAGTACTTC.

The chain links TRBV20-1 to TRBJ2-3; 8 bases agree with TRBD2. Germline loops: CDR1 DFQATT, CDR2 SNEGSKA (reference sequence). The CDR3 consists of 16 residues. Unmatched junction bases numbered 10, after V lost 3 bases and J lost 2 bases. The CDR3, as DNA: TGCAGTGCTAGTGGAGGCGGGGGGACGTACACAGATACGCAGTATTTT. It encodes CSASGGGGTYTDTQYF.

The chain joins TRBV7-3 to TRBJ2-5; TRBD2 is a possible D gene (5 bases). Germline V gene sequence: CDR1 SGHTA, CDR2 FQGTGA. V was cut by 1 base and J by 6 bases, with 9 bases left in between. There are 13 residues in the CDR3. The CDR3 nucleotides read TGTGCCAGCAGCTTAATCGGCGGGCAGACCCAGTACTTC. Translated: CASSLIGGQTQYF.

This clonotype appeared many times. The V and J genes are TRBV6-2 or TRBV6-3 and TRBJ2-7, with 12 bases matching TRBD2. CDR3 length: 15 amino acids. The germline V gene has CDR1 MNHEY and CDR2 SVGEGT. Trimming took 4 bases from V and 2 from J; bases not matched to a gene: 3. CDR3 sequence reads: CASSSSGRGTYEQYF. CDR3 DNA sequence: TGTGCCAGCAGTTCTAGCGGGAGGGGAACCTACGAGCAGTACTTC.

This clonotype was observed many times. V usage is TRBV20-1 and J usage is TRBJ2-7; D perhaps matches TRBD2 (5 bases). From germline, CDR1 is DFQATT and CDR2 SNEGSKA (reference sequence). The CDR3 runs 13 residues. The V gene lost 6 bases and the J gene lost 3 bases, with 15 bases spanning the gap. The CDR3 region has the DNA TGCAGTGCACGACCGATAACTAGCTACGAGCAGTACTTC. Translated: CSARPITSYEQYF.

This clonotype turned up a few times. The V gene is TRBV20-1, the J gene TRBJ2-1; TRBD2 aligns across 13 bases. The CDR3 runs to 19 residues. The V and J ends lost 0 bases and 0 bases, in that order; junction bases with no gene match: 8. The germline gives CDR1 DFQATT, CDR2 SNEGSKA (reference sequence). CDR3 amino acids: CSARERRTSGSNSYNEQFF. The CDR3 coding sequence is TGCAGTGCTAGAGAGAGGAGGACTAGCGGGAGTAACTCCTACAATGAGCAGTTCTTC.

The genes are TRBV5-6 and TRBJ1-1, with TRBD1 as a possible D gene (5 bases). Germline CDR1 and CDR2: SGHDT and YYEEEE. V was shortened by 0 bases and J by 0 bases, with 15 bases between the two germline ends. The CDR3 is 17 amino acids. CDR3 sequence: CASSLASGFWMNTEAFF. The CDR3 DNA reads TGTGCCAGCAGCTTGGCTTCAGGGTTTTGGATGAACACTGAAGCTTTCTTT.

This clonotype was seen at least ten times. This chain links TRBV2 with TRBJ1-5; D is undetermined. This CDR3 comprises 15 residues. Germline-derived CDR1 and CDR2 are SNHLY and FYNNEI. V lost 2 bases to trimming and J lost 3 bases, with 11 bases between them. CDR3 sequence reads: CASSEFRQTNQPQHF. The DNA of the CDR3 is TGTGCCAGCAGTGAATTTCGGCAAACCAATCAGCCCCAGCATTTT.

A few counts support this clonotype. The gene calls are TRBV7-8 and TRBJ2-1, with no clear D. This CDR3 is 14 amino acids long. V was shortened by 5 bases and J by 9 bases, with 17 bases between the two germline ends. Germline V CDR1 and CDR2: SGHVS, FQNEAQ. CDR3 region: CASSAPLGNAEQFF. CDR3 DNA sequence: TGTGCCAGCAGCGCCCCCTTGGGTAACGCTGAGCAGTTCTTC.

The table lists this clonotype with a few counts. V is TRBV7-8 and J is TRBJ2-1, with D perhaps TRBD2 (5 bases). The V gene's germline CDR1 is SGHVS and CDR2 FQNEAQ. The CDR3 totals 14 residues. V was shortened by 3 bases and J by 8 bases, with 14 bases between the two germline ends. CDR3 protein: CASSFRVGMYEQFF. The CDR3 DNA reads TGTGCCAGCAGCTTCCGGGTCGGGATGTATGAGCAGTTCTTC.

This clonotype was recorded a few times. This chain joins TRBV18 and TRBJ2-6, with a possible D match to TRBD2 (5 bases). This CDR3 contains 15 residues. CDR1 KGHSH and CDR2 LQKENI come from the germline V gene. Trimming shortened V by 8 bases and J by 2 bases, and 13 bases separated the two germline ends. The CDR3 reads CASLRATAGANVLTF. The CDR3 DNA follows: TGTGCCAGCCTGAGGGCAACCGCTGGGGCCAACGTCCTGACTTTC.

Only a few counts were recorded for this clonotype. The chain carries TRBV7-9 and TRBJ2-3; the match to TRBD2 covers 11 bases. J gave up 4 bases and V 2 bases, and 5 bases lay outside the gene matches. Germline V gives CDR1 SEHNR, CDR2 FQNEAQ (reference sequence). The CDR3 has 16 residues. The CDR3 DNA follows: TGTGCCAGCAGCTTATTGACTAGCGGGGTCGCAGATACGCAGTATTTT. Translating it yields CASSLLTSGVADTQYF.

This clonotype was seen a handful of times. The genes are TRBV6-1 and TRBJ2-3, with 7 positions matching TRBD2. This CDR3 is built from 14 residues. CDR1 and CDR2 from the germline V gene are MNHNS and SASEGT. V lost 6 bases, J lost 4 bases, and 7 bases stayed unmatched. The DNA of the CDR3 is TGTGCCAGCAGGGCGGGGGAGTCGGCAGATACGCAGTATTTT. Translation: CASRAGESADTQYF.

The chain carries TRBV7-9 and TRBJ2-7; unclear D gene. Germline CDR1 and CDR2: SEHNR and FQNEAQ (reference sequence). Trimming cost V 5 bases and J 5 bases, with 16 bases left between them. The CDR3 has 14 amino acids. The CDR3 region has the DNA TGTGCCAGCAGCGCCGTAAAAAAGCGCCACGAGCAGTACTTC. It specifies CASSAVKKRHEQYF.